The entry below describes one TCR beta chain. Its antigen remains unidentified. The source of the sample is a study of OX40 agonist ivuxolimab in advanced cancers. Notes on the study in general: Clonal expansion was seen in CD4+ and CD8+ blood T cells by week 6 at 0.1 to 3.0 mg/kg. Clonal expansion was among the lowest in partial responders at 0.1-3.0 mg/kg, especially CD8+.

V was shortened by 2 bases and J by 4 bases, with 6 bases between the two germline ends. CDR3 length: 12 amino acids. CDR1 and CDR2 from the germline V gene are SGHDT and YYEEEE. Autoimmune disease history or systemic immunosuppression disqualified patients. Sampling of blood occurred at baseline, cycle 4 day 1, and cycle 7 day 1. Profiling relied on immunoSEQ multiplex PCR, and the TCRdb table lists in-frame clones only, not all of them. The sample records roughly 14,000 clones, more than 70% being singletons. The sequence was collected from an adult with an advanced solid tumor such as melanoma, head and neck, liver or kidney cancer. The sequencing used CD4+ or CD8+ T cells sorted from blood, collected in a trial of the OX40 agonist ivuxolimab. The chain has TRBV5-6 and TRBJ2-5; the D is unclear. The CDR3 coding sequence is TGTGCCAGCAGCTTTGAGACAGAGACCCAGTACTTC. This encodes CASSFETETQYF.